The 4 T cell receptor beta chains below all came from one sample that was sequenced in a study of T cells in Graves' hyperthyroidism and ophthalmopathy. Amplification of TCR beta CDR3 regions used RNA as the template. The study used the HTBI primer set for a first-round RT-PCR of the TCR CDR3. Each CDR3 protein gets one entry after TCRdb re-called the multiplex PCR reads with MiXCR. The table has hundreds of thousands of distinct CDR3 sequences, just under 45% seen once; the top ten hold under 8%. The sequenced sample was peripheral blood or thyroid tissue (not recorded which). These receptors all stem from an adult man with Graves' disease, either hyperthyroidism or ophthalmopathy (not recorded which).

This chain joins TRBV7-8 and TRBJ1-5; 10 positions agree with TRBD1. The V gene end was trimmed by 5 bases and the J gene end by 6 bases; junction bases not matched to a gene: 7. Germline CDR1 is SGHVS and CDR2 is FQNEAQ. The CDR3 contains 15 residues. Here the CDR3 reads CASSLRQGASQPQHF. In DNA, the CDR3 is TGTGCCAGCAGCCTCAGACAGGGGGCAAGTCAGCCCCAGCATTTT.

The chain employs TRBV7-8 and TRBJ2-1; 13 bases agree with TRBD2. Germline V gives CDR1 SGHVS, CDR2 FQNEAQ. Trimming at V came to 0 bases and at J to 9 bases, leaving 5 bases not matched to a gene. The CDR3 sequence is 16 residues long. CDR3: CASSLAGTSGIREQFF. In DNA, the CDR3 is TGTGCCAGCAGCTTAGCCGGGACTAGCGGGATCCGTGAGCAGTTCTTC.

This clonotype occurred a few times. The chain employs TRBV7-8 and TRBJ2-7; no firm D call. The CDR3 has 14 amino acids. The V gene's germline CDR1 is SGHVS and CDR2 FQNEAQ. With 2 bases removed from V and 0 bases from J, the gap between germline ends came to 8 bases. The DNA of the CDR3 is TGTGCCAGCAGCTTAATACGTAGCTCCTACGAGCAGTACTTC. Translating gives CASSLIRSSYEQYF.

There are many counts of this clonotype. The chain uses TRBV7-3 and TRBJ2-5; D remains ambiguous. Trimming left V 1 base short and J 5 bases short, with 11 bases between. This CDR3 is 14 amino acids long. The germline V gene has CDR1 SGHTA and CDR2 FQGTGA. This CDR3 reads CASSLRPGWETQYF. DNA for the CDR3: TGTGCCAGCAGCTTAAGACCGGGTTGGGAGACCCAGTACTTC.